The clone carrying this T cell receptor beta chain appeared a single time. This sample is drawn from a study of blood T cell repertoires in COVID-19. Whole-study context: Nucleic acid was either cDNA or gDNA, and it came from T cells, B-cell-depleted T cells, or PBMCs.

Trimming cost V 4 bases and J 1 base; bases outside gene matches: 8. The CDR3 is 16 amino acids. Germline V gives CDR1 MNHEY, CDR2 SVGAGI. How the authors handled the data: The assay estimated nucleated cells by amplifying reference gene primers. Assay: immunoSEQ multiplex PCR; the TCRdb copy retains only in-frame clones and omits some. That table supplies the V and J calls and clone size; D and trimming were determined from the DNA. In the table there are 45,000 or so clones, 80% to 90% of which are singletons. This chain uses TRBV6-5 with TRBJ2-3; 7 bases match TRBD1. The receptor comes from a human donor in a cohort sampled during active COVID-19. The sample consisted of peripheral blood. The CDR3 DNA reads TGTGCCAGCAGTTCTTCAAAGGGGGCGGGCACAGATACGCAGTATTTT. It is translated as CASSSSKGAGTDTQYF.